Listed here is a single TCR beta chain. Its antigen is unknown. Both 60 Vbeta primers and 13 Jbeta primers went into the PCR. Data came from immunoSEQ multiplex PCR; TCRdb stores just in-frame clones and leaves some out. The data hold 200,000 to 250,000 clones, with around 73% observed a single time. The entry originates in a study of cytomegalovirus exposure and HLA in healthy donors. The wider study: Earlier findings included about 120 million unique TCR beta sequences obtained from about 170 million T cells.

The study's findings and limits: Previously analyzed data showed that most TCR beta V segments were productive at a frequency of about 87% or about 30%. Most sequenced TCRs were rare (though some public TCRs occurred in many donors). In a later analysis, at a false discovery rate of 0.05, 15,000 to 20,000 TCR beta sequences matched HLA alleles.

Germline CDR1 is SGHVS and CDR2 is FQNEAQ. Trimming took 5 bases from V and 5 from J, leaving 19 bases between them. The CDR3 runs to 16 residues. The chain carries TRBV7-8 and TRBJ2-1; D perhaps matches TRBD2 (7 bases). Sequencing was performed on PBMCs. This receptor was taken from a male donor in good health and CMV-seronegative. CDR3 coding DNA: TGTGCCAGCAGCGGACAGCGGGGCCCCCGGAACAATGAGCAGTTCTTC. It translates to CASSGQRGPRNNEQFF. Filled out from reference TRBV7-8 and TRBJ2-1, the complete variable domain reads GAGVSQSPRYKVAKRGQDVALRCDPISGHVSLFWYQQALGQGPEFLTYFQNEAQLDKSGLPSDRFFAERPEGSVSTLKIQRTQQEDSAVYLCASSGQRGPRNNEQFFGPGTRLTVL.